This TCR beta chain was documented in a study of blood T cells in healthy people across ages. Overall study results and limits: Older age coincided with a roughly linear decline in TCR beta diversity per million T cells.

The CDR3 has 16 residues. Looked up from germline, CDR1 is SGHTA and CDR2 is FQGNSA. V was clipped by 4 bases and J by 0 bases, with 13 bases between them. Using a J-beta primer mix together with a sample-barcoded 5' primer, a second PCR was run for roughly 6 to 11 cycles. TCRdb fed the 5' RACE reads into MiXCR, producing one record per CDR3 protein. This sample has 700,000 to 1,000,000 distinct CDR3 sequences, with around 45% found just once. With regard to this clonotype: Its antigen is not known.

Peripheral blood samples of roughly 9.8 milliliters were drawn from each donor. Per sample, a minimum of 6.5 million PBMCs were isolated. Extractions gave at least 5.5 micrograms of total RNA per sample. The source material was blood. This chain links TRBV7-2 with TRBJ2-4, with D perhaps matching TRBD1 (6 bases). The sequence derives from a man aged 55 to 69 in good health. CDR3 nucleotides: TGTGCCAGCAGCTCCCAGGGACAACTAGCCAAAAACATTCAGTACTTC. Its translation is CASSSQGQLAKNIQYF.